This T cell receptor (beta chain) is from a study of tumor-infiltrating lymphocytes in primary liver carcinoma. Findings and limits, study-wide: The study found a significantly higher top-250-clone fraction in tumors than in blood (p = 0.039). Between tumor regions, pairs overlapped more than tumor-adjacent and tumor-blood pairs did.

Worth noting for this clonotype: No antigen is known for it. A read error may account for a junction end that differs from germline.

Co-extraction yielded RNA and DNA from around 20-30 mg of unsorted bulk tissue. TCR beta cDNA was made from 450 to 600 ng total RNA with a constant-region primer. Three nested multiplex PCR rounds of slightly modified ARM-PCR generated TCR beta libraries. Running 9 to 10 cycles apiece, the first two PCR rounds relied on TRBV1-TRBV30 forward primers together with a C-beta reverse primer. TCRdb re-derived calls from the multiplex PCR reads in MiXCR, one entry per CDR3 protein. The table records 70,000 to 95,000 distinct CDR3 sequences, approximately 74% of them present only once. Germline V gene lookup returns CDR1 SGHAT and CDR2 FQNNGV. CDR3 length equals 15 residues.

Input material: liver tumor tissue from sampling region 4. Stated subset: tumor region T4, right-lateral pole. This receptor was obtained from a man aged 40-49 years with primary liver carcinoma and hepatitis B virus infection. The J gene is TRBJ2-1, the V gene TRBV11-2, with 9 bases identical to TRBD2. CDR3 amino acids: CASSSVAGGQYEQLF. CDR3 DNA: TGTGCCAGTAGCTCAGTGGCGGGAGGGCAATATGAGCAGTTATTC.